The rows below give T cell receptor beta chains drawn from one sample of a study of spatial heterogeneity in lung cancer. TCRdb re-analysed the 5' RACE reads in MiXCR, keeping a single row per CDR3 protein. The sample holds about 24,000 distinct CDR3 sequences, approximately 9% seen once. The specimen was lung tumor tissue, collected at surgery. The origin of the receptors is a male donor with early-stage non-small cell lung cancer. Each CDR3 is given with its conserved first and last residue. The D gene is left open where the match is weak. A clone size is listed for some rows: how often the clone was seen (once, few, many), or a class if it is expanded.

size: -
V: TRBV28
J: TRBJ1-5
D: TRBD1
CDR3: CASSPRQGGNQPQHF
DNA: TGTGCCAGCAGTCCCAGACAGGGCGGCAATCAGCCCCAGCATTTT

size: many
V: TRBV11-2
J: TRBJ2-3
D: TRBD2
CDR3: CASSFSGNTQYF
DNA: TGTGCCAGCAGTTTCAGCGGGAATACGCAGTATTTT

size: many
V: TRBV7-3
J: TRBJ1-4
D: -
CDR3: CASSSREQGTNEKLFF
DNA: TGTGCCAGCAGCTCTCGGGAACAGGGAACTAATGAAAAACTGTTTTTT

size: many
V: TRBV2
J: TRBJ2-4
D: -
CDR3: CARRRGAENIQYF
DNA: TGTGCCAGACGACGAGGGGCGGAGAACATTCAGTACTTC

size: many
V: TRBV29-1
J: TRBJ2-2
D: -
CDR3: CSGRGAANTGELFF
DNA: TGCAGCGGACGCGGCGCAGCGAACACCGGGGAGCTGTTTTTT

size: many
V: TRBV10-3
J: TRBJ2-7
D: -
CDR3: CAISSTRRETYEQYF
DNA: TGTGCCATCAGCAGCACCCGAAGGGAAACTTACGAGCAGTACTTC

size: many
V: TRBV7-9
J: TRBJ2-1
D: -
CDR3: CASSRSQNEQFF
DNA: TGTGCCAGCAGCCGTTCTCAGAATGAGCAGTTCTTC

size: many
V: TRBV18
J: TRBJ2-5
D: TRBD2
CDR3: CASSPRGSGGASGYQETQYF
DNA: TGTGCCAGCTCACCCAGAGGATCCGGGGGGGCGAGCGGCTACCAAGAGACCCAGTACTTC

size: medium-sized
V: TRBV30
J: TRBJ2-1
D: TRBD1
CDR3: CAWSFQDRLGEQFF
DNA: TGTGCCTGGAGTTTCCAGGACAGGTTGGGTGAGCAGTTCTTC

size: few
V: TRBV9
J: TRBJ2-3
D: TRBD1
CDR3: CASRLTGGSADTQYF
DNA: TGTGCCAGCAGACTGACAGGGGGGAGCGCAGATACGCAGTATTTT